These T cell receptor beta chains were read from a single sample in a study of Graves' ophthalmopathy and Graves' hyperthyroidism. TCRdb re-derived calls from the multiplex PCR reads in MiXCR, one entry per CDR3 protein. Among hundreds of thousands of distinct CDR3 sequences listed, approximately 40% were seen once. Sample: peripheral blood. These receptor sequences come from an adult man with Graves' ophthalmopathy. Each CDR3 is given with its conserved first and last residue. D genes are given only for firm matches. Only part of the rows carry a size: once, few, many, or a class if the clone is expanded.

V gene,J gene,clone size,D gene,CDR3 DNA,CDR3 protein
TRBV11-2,TRBJ2-5,many,TRBD1,TGTGCCAGCACTACAGGGACAGGGTTTGTGACCCAGTACTTC,CASTTGTGFVTQYF
TRBV29-1,TRBJ1-6,NA,TRBD1,TGCAGCGCCGGAGAGACAGGGGGCGATCCCCTCCACTTT,CSAGETGGDPLHF
TRBV7-9,TRBJ1-2,NA,NA,TGTGCCAGCAGCTCGGGATCCCTCTTTGGCTACACCTTC,CASSSGSLFGYTF
TRBV19,TRBJ1-4,few,TRBD1,TGTGCCAGTAGTATTACAGGGGATTCAGAAAAACTGTTTTTT,CASSITGDSEKLFF
TRBV12-3/TRBV12-4,TRBJ2-2,NA,NA,TGTGCCAGCAGTACCCGCGGGCCCGGGGAGCTGTTTTTT,CASSTRGPGELFF
TRBV19,TRBJ1-5,few,NA,TGTGCCAGTAGTATAGGGGGTTCGGCCCCACCCCAGCATTTT,CASSIGGSAPPQHF
TRBV7-2,TRBJ2-7,many,TRBD2,TGTGCCAGCCGAGCGTCTAGCGGGGGATCGTACGAGCAGTACTTC,CASRASSGGSYEQYF
TRBV10-3,TRBJ1-1,NA,TRBD1,TGTGCCAGCAGCCAGGGGGGGAGAAGAACTGAAGCTTTCTTT,CASSQGGRRTEAFF
TRBV7-9,TRBJ1-4,NA,NA,TGTGCCTGGAGTTTGCGGAATCGCGGTGAAAAACTGTTTTTT,CAWSLRNRGEKLFF
TRBV20-1,TRBJ1-5,NA,TRBD1,TGCAGTGCTAGAGATCTTAGACAGGGGGCTAACCAGCCCCAGCATTTT,CSARDLRQGANQPQHF
TRBV15,TRBJ2-5,NA,NA,TGTGCCACCATTTCGGGGGGGACAGATACGCAGTACTTC,CATISGGTDTQYF
TRBV27,TRBJ1-5,NA,TRBD1,TGTGCCAGCGGAGGAGGATGGGGACAGGGAGGTTTCGGTCAGCCCCAGCATTTT,CASGGGWGQGGFGQPQHF
TRBV27,TRBJ1-1,NA,NA,TGTGCCAGCTCAAGCGCAGGGCGAATGAACACTGAAGCTTTCTTT,CASSSAGRMNTEAFF
TRBV9,TRBJ2-7,NA,NA,TGTGCCAGCAGCTTGGTTGTCCCCTGGGGGGCTTCCTACGAGCAGTACTTC,CASSLVVPWGASYEQYF
TRBV19,TRBJ1-1,NA,NA,TGTGCCACCACGCCGCGGACTAGCGGGAACACTGAAGCTTTCTTT,CATTPRTSGNTEAFF
TRBV29-1,TRBJ2-7,many,TRBD1,TGCAGCGTAGGCAAAACGGGACAGGGGGCTCTCGAGCAGTACTTC,CSVGKTGQGALEQYF
TRBV6-2/TRBV6-3,TRBJ1-2,NA,TRBD1,TGTGCCAGCAGTTTCACCGGGACAGGCTATGGCTACACCTTC,CASSFTGTGYGYTF